These 2 T cell receptor beta chains were sequenced from one sample in a study. TCRdb independently ran MiXCR on the 5' RACE reads; one entry per CDR3 protein. The table records 25,000 to 40,000 distinct CDR3 sequences, 24% of them present only once. The sequencing input was memory CD4+ T cells sorted from blood. Documented subset: memory CD4+ T cells, CD4+CD45RO+CD25-. The receptors come from a female donor with breast cancer.

The chain employs TRBV2 and TRBJ1-2, with D perhaps TRBD1 (6 bases). The V gene's germline CDR1 is SNHLY and CDR2 FYNNEI. There are 11 residues in the CDR3. Trimming left V 10 bases short and J 2 bases short, with 8 bases between. The CDR3 DNA reads TGTGCCATCGACAGGAACTATGGCTACACCTTC. It specifies CAIDRNYGYTF.

The chain joins TRBV5-6 to TRBJ1-5; D call uncertain. In germline, CDR1 is SGHDT, CDR2 YYEEEE. The CDR3 loop spans 14 amino acids. The V and J ends lost 3 bases and 4 bases respectively, with 11 bases between them. CDR3: CASSSTGFNQPQHF. The CDR3 DNA is TGTGCCAGCAGCTCAACGGGGTTTAATCAGCCCCAGCATTTT.